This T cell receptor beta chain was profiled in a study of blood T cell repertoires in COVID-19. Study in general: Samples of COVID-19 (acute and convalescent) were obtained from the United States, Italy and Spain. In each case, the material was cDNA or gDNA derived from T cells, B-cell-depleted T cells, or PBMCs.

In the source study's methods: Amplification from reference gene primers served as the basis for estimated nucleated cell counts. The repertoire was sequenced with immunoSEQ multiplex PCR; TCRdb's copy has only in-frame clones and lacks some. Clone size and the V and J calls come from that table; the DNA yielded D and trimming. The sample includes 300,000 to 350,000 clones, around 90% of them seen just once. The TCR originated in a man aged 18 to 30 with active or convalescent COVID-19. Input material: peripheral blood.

As DNA, the CDR3 is TGTGCCAGCAGTTCACCTCGGCAGGGTGGCTATGGCTACACCTTC. Translated, it gives CASSSPRQGGYGYTF. J is TRBJ1-2 and V is TRBV28; possibly TRBD1 for D (5 bases). Trimming took 4 bases from V and 4 from J, leaving 16 bases between them. Germline values: CDR1 MDHEN, CDR2 SYDVKM. This CDR3 comprises 15 residues.